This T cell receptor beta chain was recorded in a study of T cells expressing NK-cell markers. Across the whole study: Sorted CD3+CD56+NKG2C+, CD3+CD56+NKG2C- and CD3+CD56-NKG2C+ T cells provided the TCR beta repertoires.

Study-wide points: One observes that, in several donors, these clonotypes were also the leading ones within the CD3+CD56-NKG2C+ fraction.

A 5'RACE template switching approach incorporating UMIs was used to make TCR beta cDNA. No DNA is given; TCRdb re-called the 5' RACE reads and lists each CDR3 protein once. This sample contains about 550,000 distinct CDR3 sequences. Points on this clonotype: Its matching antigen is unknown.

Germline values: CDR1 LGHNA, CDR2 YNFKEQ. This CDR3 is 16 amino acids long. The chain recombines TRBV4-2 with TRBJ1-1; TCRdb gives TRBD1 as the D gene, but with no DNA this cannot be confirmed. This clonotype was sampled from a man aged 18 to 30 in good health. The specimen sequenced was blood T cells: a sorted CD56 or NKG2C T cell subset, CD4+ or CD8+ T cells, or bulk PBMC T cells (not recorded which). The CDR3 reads CASSQGIRQGTTEAFF.